A selection of T cell receptor beta chains follows, all from one sample in a study of blood T cell repertoires in COVID-19. Sequencing used immunoSEQ multiplex PCR; TCRdb keeps in-frame clones, though not all of them. The data show approximately 260,000 clones, around 90% seen once. The specimen sequenced was PBMCs or T cells enriched from blood (not recorded which). Receptors were obtained from a woman aged 25 to 39 with acute COVID-19. Both conserved end residues are part of each CDR3. A D gene is named only where the DNA matches it firmly. Clone size is given for some rows only: seen once, a few or many times, or a class if the clone is expanded.

j_call v_call clone_size d_call cdr3_aa cdr3_nt
TRBJ1-3 TRBV7-2 - - CASSVAGTSGNTIYF TGTGCCAGCAGTGTAGCCGGGACTTCTGGAAACACCATATATTTT
TRBJ2-2 TRBV15 - - CATSGVRAGELFF TGTGCCACCAGCGGAGTACGCGCCGGGGAGCTGTTTTTT
TRBJ2-3 TRBV5-4 - TRBD2 CASSLALAGGTDTQYF TGTGCCAGCAGCTTGGCCCTAGCGGGAGGTACAGATACGCAGTATTTT
TRBJ1-6 TRBV3-1/TRBV3-2 - TRBD1 CASSQGQGDSPLHF TGTGCCAGCAGCCAAGGACAGGGGGATTCACCCCTCCACTTT
TRBJ1-4 TRBV7-8 - TRBD1 CASSEQGLSEKLFF TGTGCCAGCAGCGAACAGGGGCTGAGTGAAAAACTGTTTTTT
TRBJ2-5 TRBV6-2/TRBV6-3 - TRBD2 CASSYSGGLTGTQYF TGTGCCAGCAGTTACAGCGGGGGGCTCACCGGAACCCAGTACTTC
TRBJ1-2 TRBV28 - - CASSSPGAGSYGYTF TGTGCCAGCAGTTCCCCCGGCGCAGGATCGTATGGCTACACCTTC
TRBJ1-6 TRBV6-5 - TRBD1 CASSSAQGAYNSPLHF TGTGCCAGCAGTTCCGCACAGGGGGCCTATAATTCACCCCTCCACTTT
TRBJ2-3 TRBV27 - - CASSFTGTTDTQYF TGTGCCAGCAGTTTCACAGGAACCACAGATACGCAGTATTTT
TRBJ1-4 TRBV28 - - CASSLSRGLGEKLFF TGTGCCAGCAGCCTCAGTCGGGGTCTAGGGGAAAAACTGTTTTTT
TRBJ1-1 TRBV28 - - CASSLPAGYRDTEAFF TGTGCCAGCAGTTTACCAGCGGGGTATAGGGACACTGAAGCTTTCTTT
TRBJ2-7 TRBV2 - TRBD2 CASNSGTGLSEQYF TGTGCCAGCAACAGCGGGACGGGTTTGAGCGAGCAGTACTTC
TRBJ1-5 TRBV5-1 few - CASSLEGPQPQHF TGCGCCAGCAGCTTGGAGGGGCCCCAGCCCCAGCATTTT
TRBJ2-4 TRBV7-3 - TRBD2 CASSGQSGRAFNIQYF TGTGCCAGCAGCGGTCAAAGCGGGAGGGCTTTCAACATTCAGTACTTC
TRBJ1-2 TRBV6-6 - - CASSYSTGLGYGYTF TGTGCCAGCAGTTATTCCACTGGACTTGGATATGGCTACACCTTC
TRBJ1-1 TRBV5-1 - TRBD1 CASSSLLTGGNTEAFF TGCGCCAGCAGCTCTTTGCTGACAGGGGGGAACACTGAAGCTTTCTTT
TRBJ2-1 TRBV6-2/TRBV6-3 few TRBD1 CASSYPGQAIF TGTGCCAGCAGTTATCCGGGACAGGCGATCTTC
TRBJ1-5 TRBV6-5 - TRBD1 CASSQTGLSNQPQHF TGTGCCAGCAGCCAGACAGGGTTAAGCAATCAGCCCCAGCATTTT
TRBJ1-5 TRBV4-1 - - CASSRGGNSNQPQHF TGCGCCAGCAGCCGTGGGGGGAATAGCAATCAGCCCCAGCATTTT
TRBJ2-3 TRBV12-3/TRBV12-4 - - CASSLIRGDTQYF TGTGCCAGCAGTTTAATCAGGGGAGATACGCAGTATTTT
TRBJ2-1 TRBV6-4 - TRBD2 CASSERGGSYNEQFF TGTGCCAGCAGTGAGCGGGGGGGCTCCTACAATGAGCAGTTCTTC
TRBJ2-5 TRBV29-1 once TRBD2 CSALGLAGAKEAQYF TGCAGCGCGCTCGGACTAGCGGGGGCCAAAGAGGCCCAGTACTTC
TRBJ1-4 TRBV6-5 - TRBD1 CASSTTGQGTGKLFF TGTGCCAGCAGCACGACGGGACAGGGAACCGGGAAACTGTTTTTT
TRBJ1-2 TRBV5-1 - TRBD1 CASSGDRGRTGYTF TGCGCCAGCAGCGGGGACAGGGGGCGCACCGGCTACACCTTC
TRBJ2-6 TRBV7-9 - - CASSSYMVEAGANVLTF TGTGCCAGCAGCTCCTATATGGTGGAGGCTGGGGCCAACGTCCTGACTTTC
TRBJ2-3 TRBV18 once - CASSPVMGRATDTQYF TGTGCCAGCTCACCTGTAATGGGGAGAGCTACAGATACGCAGTATTTT
TRBJ2-7 TRBV7-9 - TRBD2 CAGGVSGNPYEQYF TGTGCCGGGGGGGTATCCGGGAACCCCTACGAGCAGTACTTC
TRBJ1-2 TRBV6-5 - TRBD1 CASSSYRDRETGYTF TGTGCCAGCAGTTCGTATAGGGACAGGGAAACAGGCTACACCTTC
TRBJ2-5 TRBV29-1 - TRBD1 CSVVGTGGEAQYF TGCAGCGTAGTCGGGACAGGCGGCGAGGCCCAGTACTTC
TRBJ2-3 TRBV28 - - CASRSGGDTQYF TGTGCCAGCAGATCAGGTGGGGATACGCAGTATTTT